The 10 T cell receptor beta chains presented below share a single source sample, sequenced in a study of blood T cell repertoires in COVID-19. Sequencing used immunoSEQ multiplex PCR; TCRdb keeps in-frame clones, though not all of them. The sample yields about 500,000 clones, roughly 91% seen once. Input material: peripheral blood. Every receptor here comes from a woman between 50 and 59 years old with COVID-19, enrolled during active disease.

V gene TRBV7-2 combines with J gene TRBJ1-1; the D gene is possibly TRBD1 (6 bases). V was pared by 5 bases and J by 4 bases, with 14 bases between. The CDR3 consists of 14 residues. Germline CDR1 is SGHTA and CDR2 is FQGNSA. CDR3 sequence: CASSQAGDTTEAFF. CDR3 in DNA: TGTGCCAGCAGCCAAGCGGGGGACACCACTGAAGCTTTCTTT.

In nucleotides, the CDR3 is TGCGCCAGCAGCAAAGGGGACGGGGGGAACACTGAAGCTTTCTTT. Its protein is CASSKGDGGNTEAFF. The rearrangement uses TRBV5-1 and TRBJ1-1, with a weak D call TRBD1 (5 bases). Trimming took off 4 bases at V and 1 base at J, with 14 bases between the two ends. The CDR3 loop spans 15 amino acids. From germline, CDR1 is SGHRS and CDR2 YFSETQ.

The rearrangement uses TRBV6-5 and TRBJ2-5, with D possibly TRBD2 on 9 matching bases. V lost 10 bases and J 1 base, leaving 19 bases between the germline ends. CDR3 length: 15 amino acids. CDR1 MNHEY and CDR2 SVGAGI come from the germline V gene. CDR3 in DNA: TGTGCCACCAGGGGGCTAGCGGGGCCCCAAGAGACCCAGTACTTC. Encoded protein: CATRGLAGPQETQYF.

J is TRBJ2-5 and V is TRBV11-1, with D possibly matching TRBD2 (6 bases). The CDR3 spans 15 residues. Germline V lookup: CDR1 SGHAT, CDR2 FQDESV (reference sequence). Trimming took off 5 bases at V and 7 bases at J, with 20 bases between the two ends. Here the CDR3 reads CASSPGGTVHWTQYF. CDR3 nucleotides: TGTGCCAGCAGCCCCGGAGGGACCGTCCACTGGACCCAGTACTTC.

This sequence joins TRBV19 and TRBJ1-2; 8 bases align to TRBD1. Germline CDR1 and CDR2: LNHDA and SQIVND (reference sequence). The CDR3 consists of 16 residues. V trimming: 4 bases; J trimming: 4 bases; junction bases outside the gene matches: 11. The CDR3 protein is CASSTYPGGNGYGYTF. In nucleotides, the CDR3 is TGTGCCAGTAGTACCTATCCAGGGGGCAACGGCTATGGCTACACCTTC.

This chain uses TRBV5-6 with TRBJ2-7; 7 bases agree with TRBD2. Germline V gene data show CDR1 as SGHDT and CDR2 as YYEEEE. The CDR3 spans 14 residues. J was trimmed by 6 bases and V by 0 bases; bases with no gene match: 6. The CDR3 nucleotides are TGTGCCAGCAGCTTGGCGGGCAGCGGGATCGAGCAGTACTTC. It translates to CASSLAGSGIEQYF.

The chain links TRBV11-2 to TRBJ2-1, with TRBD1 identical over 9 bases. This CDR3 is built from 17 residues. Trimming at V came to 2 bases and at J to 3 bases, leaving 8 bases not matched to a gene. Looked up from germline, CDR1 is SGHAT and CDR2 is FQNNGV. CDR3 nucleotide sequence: TGTGCCAGCAGCTTATCCCCGGGACAGGGAAACTACAATGAGCAGTTCTTC. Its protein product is CASSLSPGQGNYNEQFF.

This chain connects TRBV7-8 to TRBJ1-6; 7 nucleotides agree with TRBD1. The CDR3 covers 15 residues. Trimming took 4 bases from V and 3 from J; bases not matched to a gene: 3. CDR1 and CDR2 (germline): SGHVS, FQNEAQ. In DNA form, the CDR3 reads TGTGCCAGCAGCTCACGGGACAGCTATAATTCACCCCTCCACTTT. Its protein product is CASSSRDSYNSPLHF.

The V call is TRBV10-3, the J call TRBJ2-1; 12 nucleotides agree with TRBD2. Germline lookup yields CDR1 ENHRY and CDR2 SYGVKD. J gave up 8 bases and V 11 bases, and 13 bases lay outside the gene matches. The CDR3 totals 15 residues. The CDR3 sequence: CAGSSGGAVGYEQFF. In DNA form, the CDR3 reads TGTGCCGGCTCTAGCGGGGGGGCGGTAGGGTATGAGCAGTTCTTC.

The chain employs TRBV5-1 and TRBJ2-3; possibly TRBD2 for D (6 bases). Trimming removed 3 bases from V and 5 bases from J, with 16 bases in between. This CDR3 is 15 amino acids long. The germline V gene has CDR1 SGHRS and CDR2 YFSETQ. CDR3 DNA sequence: TGCGCCAGCAGCTCAGCACTGACTAGTCGAGATACGCAGTATTTT. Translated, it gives CASSSALTSRDTQYF.